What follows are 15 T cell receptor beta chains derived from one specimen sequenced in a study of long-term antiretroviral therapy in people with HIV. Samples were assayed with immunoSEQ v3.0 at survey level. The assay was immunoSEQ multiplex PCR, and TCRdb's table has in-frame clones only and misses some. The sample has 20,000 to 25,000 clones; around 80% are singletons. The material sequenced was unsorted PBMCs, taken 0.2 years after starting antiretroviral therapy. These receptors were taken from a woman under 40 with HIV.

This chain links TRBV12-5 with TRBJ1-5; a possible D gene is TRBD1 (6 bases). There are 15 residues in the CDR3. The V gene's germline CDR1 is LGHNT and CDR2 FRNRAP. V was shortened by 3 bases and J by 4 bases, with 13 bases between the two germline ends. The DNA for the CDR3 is TGTGCTAGTGGTTTAGCAGGGGCCAAAAATCAGCCCCAGCATTTT. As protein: CASGLAGAKNQPQHF.

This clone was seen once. The CDR3 DNA sequence: TGTGCCACCAGCGGTGAGACGGGGAACTATGGCTACACCTTC. Its translation is CATSGETGNYGYTF. This rearrangement joins TRBV15 to TRBJ1-2; D remains unclear. Germline CDR1 and CDR2: LNHNV and YYDKDF (reference sequence). The V and J ends lost 5 bases and 2 bases respectively, with 12 bases between them. The CDR3 loop spans 14 amino acids.

CDR3 in amino acids: CASSVAPGQKLEKLFF. The CDR3 DNA is TGTGCCAGCAGCGTAGCTCCTGGACAGAAGCTTGAAAAACTGTTTTTT. The rearrangement links TRBV9 to TRBJ1-4; D perhaps matches TRBD1 (6 bases). Germline V CDR1 and CDR2: SGDLS, YYNGEE. V was trimmed by 0 bases and J by 7 bases, leaving 16 bases between them. The CDR3 has 16 amino acids.

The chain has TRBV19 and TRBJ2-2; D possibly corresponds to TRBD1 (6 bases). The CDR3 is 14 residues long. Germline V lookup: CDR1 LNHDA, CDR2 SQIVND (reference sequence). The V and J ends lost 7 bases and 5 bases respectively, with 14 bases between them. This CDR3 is CASMAGEGTGELFF. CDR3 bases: TGTGCCAGTATGGCAGGGGAAGGAACCGGGGAGCTGTTTTTT. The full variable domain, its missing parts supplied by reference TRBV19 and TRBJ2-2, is DGGITQSPKYLFRKEGQNVTLSCEQNLNHDAMYWYRQDPGQGLRLIYYSQIVNDFQKGDIAEGYSVSREKKESFPLTVTSAQKNPTAFYLCASMAGEGTGELFFGEGSRLTVL.

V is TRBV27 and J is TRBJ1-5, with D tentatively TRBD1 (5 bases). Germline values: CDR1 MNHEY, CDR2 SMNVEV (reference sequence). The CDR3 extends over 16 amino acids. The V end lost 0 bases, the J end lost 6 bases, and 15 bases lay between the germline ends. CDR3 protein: CASSLSSRERIQPQHF. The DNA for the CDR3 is TGTGCCAGCAGTTTATCATCCAGGGAAAGGATTCAGCCCCAGCATTTT.

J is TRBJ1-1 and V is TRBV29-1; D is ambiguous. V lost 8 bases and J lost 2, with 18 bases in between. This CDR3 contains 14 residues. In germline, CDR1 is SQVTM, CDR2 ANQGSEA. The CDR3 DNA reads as TGCAGCACCGAGAGGGTACCGGGAAACACTGAAGCTTTCTTT. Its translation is CSTERVPGNTEAFF.

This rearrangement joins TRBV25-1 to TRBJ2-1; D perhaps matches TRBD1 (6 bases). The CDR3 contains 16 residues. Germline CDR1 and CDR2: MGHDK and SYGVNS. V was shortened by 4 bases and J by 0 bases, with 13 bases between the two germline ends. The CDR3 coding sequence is TGTGCCAGCAGTGGCCCCCAGGGGATCTCCTACAATGAGCAGTTCTTC. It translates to CASSGPQGISYNEQFF. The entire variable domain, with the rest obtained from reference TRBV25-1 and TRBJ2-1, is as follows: EADIYQTPRYLVIGTGKKITLECSQTMGHDKMYWYQQDPGMELHLIHYSYGVNSTEKGDLSSESTVSRIRTEHFPLTLESARPSHTSQYLCASSGPQGISYNEQFFGPGTRLTVL.

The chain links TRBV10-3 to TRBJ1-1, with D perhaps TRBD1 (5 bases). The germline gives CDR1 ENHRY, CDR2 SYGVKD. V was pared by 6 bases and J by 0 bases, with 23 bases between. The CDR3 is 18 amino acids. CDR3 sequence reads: CAIRIATYGGLLNTEAFF. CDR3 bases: TGTGCCATCAGAATAGCGACTTATGGGGGACTTCTGAACACTGAAGCTTTCTTT.

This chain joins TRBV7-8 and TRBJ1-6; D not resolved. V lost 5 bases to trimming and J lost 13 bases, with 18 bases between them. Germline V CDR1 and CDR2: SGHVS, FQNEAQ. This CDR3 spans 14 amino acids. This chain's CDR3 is CASSPRGGLKPLHF. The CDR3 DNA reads TGTGCCAGCAGCCCGCGGGGAGGGCTTAAGCCCCTCCACTTT.

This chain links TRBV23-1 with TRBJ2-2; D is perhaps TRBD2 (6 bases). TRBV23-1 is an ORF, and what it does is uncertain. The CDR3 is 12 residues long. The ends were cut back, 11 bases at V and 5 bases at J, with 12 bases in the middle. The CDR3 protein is CARTISTGELFF. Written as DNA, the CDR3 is TGCGCCCGGACTATCTCTACCGGGGAGCTGTTTTTT.

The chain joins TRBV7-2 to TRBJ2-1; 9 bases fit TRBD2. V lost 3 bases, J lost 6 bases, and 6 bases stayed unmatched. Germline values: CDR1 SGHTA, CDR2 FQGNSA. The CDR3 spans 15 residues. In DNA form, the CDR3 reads TGTGCCAGCAGCTTGACCCCGGGACTAGCCAATGAGCAGTTCTTC. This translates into CASSLTPGLANEQFF.

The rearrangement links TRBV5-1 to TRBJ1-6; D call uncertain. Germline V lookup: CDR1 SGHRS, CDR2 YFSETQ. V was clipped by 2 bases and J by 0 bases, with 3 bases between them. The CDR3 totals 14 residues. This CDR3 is CASSFSSYNSPLHF. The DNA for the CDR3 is TGCGCCAGCAGCTTCAGCTCCTATAATTCACCCCTCCACTTT. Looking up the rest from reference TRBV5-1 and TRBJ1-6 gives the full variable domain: KAGVTQTPRYLIKTRGQQVTLSCSPISGHRSVSWYQQTPGQGLQFLFEYFSETQRNKGNFPGRFSGRQFSNSRSEMNVSTLELGDSALYLCASSFSSYNSPLHFGNGTRLTVT.

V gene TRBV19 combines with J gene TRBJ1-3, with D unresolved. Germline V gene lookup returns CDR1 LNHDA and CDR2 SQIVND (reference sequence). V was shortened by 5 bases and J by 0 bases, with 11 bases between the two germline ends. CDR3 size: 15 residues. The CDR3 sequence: CASSVFEDSGNTIYF. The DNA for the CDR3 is TGTGCCAGTAGTGTGTTTGAGGACTCTGGAAACACCATATATTTT.

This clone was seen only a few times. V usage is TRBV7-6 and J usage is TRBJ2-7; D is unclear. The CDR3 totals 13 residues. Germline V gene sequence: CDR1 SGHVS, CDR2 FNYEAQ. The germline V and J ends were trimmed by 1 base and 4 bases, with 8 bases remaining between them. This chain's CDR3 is CASSLGVGYEQYF. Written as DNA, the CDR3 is TGTGCCAGCAGCTTAGGTGTGGGGTACGAGCAGTACTTC.

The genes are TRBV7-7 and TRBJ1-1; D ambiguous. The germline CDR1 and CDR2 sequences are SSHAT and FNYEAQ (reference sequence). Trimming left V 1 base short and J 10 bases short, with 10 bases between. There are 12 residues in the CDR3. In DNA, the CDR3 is TGTGCCAGCAGCTTAGGAGTTACGGCAGCTTTCTTT. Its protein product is CASSLGVTAAFF. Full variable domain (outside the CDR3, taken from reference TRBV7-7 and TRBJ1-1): GAGVSQSPRYKVTKRGQDVTLRCDPISSHATLYWYQQALGQGPEFLTYFNYEAQPDKSGLPSDRFSAERPEGSISTLTIQRTEQRDSAMYRCASSLGVTAAFFGQGTRLTVV.